The T cell receptor (beta chain) under discussion was sequenced for a study of blood T cell repertoires in COVID-19. Study-level background: Acute and convalescent COVID-19 samples came from the United States, Italy and Spain. The cDNA or gDNA used as material had been derived from T cells, B-cell-depleted T cells, or PBMCs.

Germline loops: CDR1 KGHSH, CDR2 LQKENI. The CDR3 covers 16 residues. Trimming pared 3 bases from V and 10 bases from J, leaving 19 bases between. The authors' processing: Amplified reference gene primers provided the basis for estimating nucleated cell counts. TCRdb keeps only in-frame clones here, not all; method: immunoSEQ multiplex PCR. D and trimming were read from the DNA, whereas the V and J calls and clone size are those reported in that table. Of about 140,000 clones in the sample, 60% to 85% were seen once. This clonotype was obtained from a man aged 50-59 years with acute or convalescent COVID-19. The chain uses TRBV18 and TRBJ1-6; maybe TRBD1 (5 bases). Source material: peripheral blood. Here the CDR3 reads CASSPSPGPLQSPLHF. The CDR3 bases are TGTGCCAGCTCACCTTCCCCAGGGCCCCTGCAATCACCCCTCCACTTT.